These 21 T cell receptor beta chains were all obtained from the same sample, sequenced in a study of CD8 T cells in Susac syndrome. Random hexamers were used to reverse transcribe the RNA input (roughly 0.5 to 1 ug). Using its own MiXCR run on the immunoSEQ multiplex PCR reads, TCRdb lists one record per CDR3 protein. The table shows about 180,000 distinct CDR3 sequences, with 90% to 95% occurring only once. Source material: CD8+ T cells from PBMCs. These receptors all come from a human donor with multiple sclerosis.

This rearrangement joins TRBV15 to TRBJ1-5; D perhaps matches TRBD1 (6 bases). This CDR3 spans 13 amino acids. V shed 5 bases and J shed 4 bases, with 9 bases lying between them. The germline CDR1 and CDR2 sequences are LNHNV and YYDKDF (reference sequence). CDR3 protein: CATSLDRNQPQHF. CDR3 nucleotide sequence: TGTGCCACCAGCTTAGACAGGAATCAGCCCCAGCATTTT.

The J gene is TRBJ1-2, the V gene TRBV20-1; D unresolved. Germline CDR1 is DFQATT and CDR2 is SNEGSKA (reference sequence). V lost 0 bases and J 4 bases, leaving 9 bases between the germline ends. The CDR3 spans 13 residues. The CDR3 sequence: CSARDDKSYGYTF. CDR3 bases: TGCAGTGCTAGAGATGACAAATCCTATGGCTACACCTTC.

The genes are TRBV14 and TRBJ2-5, with D uncertain. The V gene lost 5 bases and the J gene lost 7 bases, with 17 bases spanning the gap. The CDR3 sequence is 14 residues long. CDR1 is SGHDN and CDR2 is FVKESK in the germline V gene. The CDR3 loop reads CASSYFGQFGTQYF. The CDR3 DNA reads as TGTGCCAGCAGCTACTTTGGGCAGTTCGGGACCCAGTACTTC.

This clonotype showed up just once. The chain has TRBV20-1 and TRBJ2-5; 9 nucleotides agree with TRBD2. V lost 0 bases and J lost 0; bases outside the gene matches: 5. CDR3 length equals 16 residues. Germline V CDR1 and CDR2: DFQATT, SNEGSKA (reference sequence). Written as DNA, the CDR3 is TGCAGTGCTAGAGATCAGGCTAGCGGGGACCAAGAGACCCAGTACTTC. Protein sequence: CSARDQASGDQETQYF.

This chain connects TRBV11-2 to TRBJ1-1, with TRBD1 as a possible D gene (5 bases). V was trimmed by 6 bases and J by 0 bases, leaving 11 bases between them. The CDR3 loop spans 14 amino acids. Germline V CDR1 and CDR2: SGHAT, FQNNGV. The CDR3 DNA is TGTGCCAGCAGGAGCGAGGGGATGAACACTGAAGCTTTCTTT. Translating gives CASRSEGMNTEAFF.

The chain carries TRBV27 and TRBJ2-7; D remains ambiguous. This CDR3 spans 13 amino acids. The germline gives CDR1 MNHEY, CDR2 SMNVEV (reference sequence). The V and J ends lost 2 bases and 2 bases respectively, with 7 bases between them. CDR3 DNA: TGTGCCAGCAGTTTAACAGCAACCTACGAGCAGTACTTC. It is translated as CASSLTATYEQYF.

The chain combines TRBV7-9 with TRBJ2-7; 8 bases align to TRBD2. The CDR3 consists of 14 residues. Germline CDR1 reads SEHNR; CDR2 reads FQNEAQ (reference sequence). With V trimmed by 3 bases and J by 2 bases, 3 bases remained unmatched. The CDR3 coding sequence is TGTGCCAGCAGCTTGGGACTAGAGGCCTACGAGCAGTACTTC. Protein: CASSLGLEAYEQYF.

J is TRBJ2-7 and V is TRBV5-1; 7 nucleotides match TRBD1. The germline CDR1 and CDR2 sequences are SGHRS and YFSETQ. The V and J ends lost 0 bases and 12 bases, in that order; junction bases with no gene match: 12. This CDR3 region has 14 residues. The CDR3 protein is CASSLAPARQGTYF. The CDR3 DNA sequence: TGCGCCAGCAGCTTGGCCCCCGCCAGACAGGGAACGTACTTC.

As DNA, the CDR3 is TGTGCCAGCAGCTTAGAGGGGACCCGCGAGCAGTACTTC. This sequence encodes CASSLEGTREQYF. The chain combines TRBV7-9 with TRBJ2-7; either TRBD1 or TRBD2 may supply D (5 bases each). Between the trimmed V and J ends, which lost 1 base and 6 bases, there was a span of 10 bases. The CDR3 runs to 13 residues. CDR1 and CDR2 from the germline V gene are SEHNR and FQNEAQ (reference sequence).

The CDR3 here is CASSERLDRLQETQYF. CDR3 coding DNA: TGTGCCAGCAGCGAAAGGCTGGACAGACTTCAAGAGACCCAGTACTTC. This chain joins TRBV9 and TRBJ2-5; a weak D match, TRBD1 (6 bases). The CDR3 consists of 16 residues. Trimming took 3 bases from V and 2 from J, leaving 17 bases between them. From germline, CDR1 is SGDLS and CDR2 YYNGEE.

This sequence joins TRBV12-5 and TRBJ1-5; 7 bases line up with TRBD1. Germline CDR1 LGHNT, CDR2 FRNRAP. The CDR3 is 14 residues long. J gave up 7 bases and V 4 bases, and 7 bases lay outside the gene matches. The CDR3 loop is CASGSGQAGQPQHF. CDR3 nucleotides: TGTGCTAGTGGTTCCGGACAGGCGGGACAGCCCCAGCATTTT.

V and J are TRBV14 and TRBJ1-2; tentative D call: TRBD1 (5 bases). The V end was cut by 0 bases, the J end by 6 bases, with 8 bases between. The CDR3 is 13 amino acids. In germline, CDR1 is SGHDN, CDR2 FVKESK. CDR3 region: CASSQELGDGYTF. The CDR3 DNA reads as TGTGCCAGCAGCCAAGAGTTGGGGGATGGCTACACCTTC.

This chain connects TRBV11-2 to TRBJ2-7, with TRBD1 matching over 7 bases. The CDR3 runs to 15 residues. V shed 3 bases, J shed 3 bases, and the junction held 8 bases outside the gene matches. Per the germline V gene, CDR1 is SGHAT and CDR2 is FQNNGV. The CDR3 region has the DNA TGTGCCAGCAGCTTCGGTCCGGGACAGTTCTACGAGCAGTACTTC. Residues: CASSFGPGQFYEQYF.

V and J are TRBV20-1 and TRBJ2-1; D not resolved. V lost 0 bases and J 6 bases, leaving 12 bases between the germline ends. This CDR3 is 14 amino acids long. Germline lookup yields CDR1 DFQATT and CDR2 SNEGSKA (reference sequence). CDR3 in DNA: TGCAGTGCTAGAGATGCCCAAAAGGCCAATGAGCAGTTCTTC. Translating gives CSARDAQKANEQFF.

The chain recombines TRBV20-1 with TRBJ1-5; perhaps TRBD1 as D (6 bases). Trimming cost V 0 bases and J 4 bases, with 19 bases left between them. Germline CDR1 is DFQATT and CDR2 is SNEGSKA (reference sequence). This CDR3 comprises 17 residues. CDR3 nucleotides: TGCAGTGCTAGAGATGGTCGCCGGGGGCCCGGTAATCAGCCCCAGCATTTT. It encodes CSARDGRRGPGNQPQHF.

The chain couples TRBV2 to TRBJ2-1; D may be TRBD1 (6 bases). The ends were cut back, 4 bases at V and 9 bases at J, with 13 bases in the middle. The CDR3 is 13 residues long. Germline V gene data show CDR1 as SNHLY and CDR2 as FYNNEI. The CDR3 region is CASSAVTGSEQFF. CDR3 sequence (DNA): TGTGCCAGCAGTGCCGTTACAGGGAGTGAGCAGTTCTTC.

The gene calls are TRBV7-8 and TRBJ2-1; 14 bases line up with TRBD2. The length of the CDR3 is 15 residues. The trim removed 1 base at V and 8 bases at J, leaving 1 base unmatched. CDR1 SGHVS and CDR2 FQNEAQ come from the germline V gene. CDR3 DNA: TGTGCCAGCAGCTTAGGACTAGCGGGAGGGCATGAGCAGTTCTTC. Protein sequence: CASSLGLAGGHEQFF. Variable domain in full (rest from reference TRBV7-8 and TRBJ2-1): GAGVSQSPRYKVAKRGQDVALRCDPISGHVSLFWYQQALGQGPEFLTYFQNEAQLDKSGLPSDRFFAERPEGSVSTLKIQRTQQEDSAVYLCASSLGLAGGHEQFFGPGTRLTVL.

The V gene is TRBV27, the J gene TRBJ2-1; a weak D match, TRBD1 (6 bases). The CDR3 is 14 residues long. V lost 7 bases to trimming and J lost 6 bases, with 16 bases between them. Per the germline V gene, CDR1 is MNHEY and CDR2 is SMNVEV (reference sequence). The CDR3 protein is CASTQTQGGNEQFF. For the CDR3, the DNA is TGTGCCAGCACCCAAACACAGGGTGGCAATGAGCAGTTCTTC.

The chain couples TRBV6-1 to TRBJ1-5, with 7 bases fitting TRBD1. CDR3 length equals 15 residues. Germline CDR1 and CDR2: MNHNS and SASEGT. Germline trimming cut 0 bases from V and 6 bases from J; bases unmatched to any gene: 5. The CDR3 spells CASSEAPQGIQPQHF. As DNA, the CDR3 is TGTGCCAGCAGTGAAGCGCCACAGGGGATTCAGCCCCAGCATTTT.

The rearrangement uses TRBV7-9 and TRBJ1-4; D is unresolved. The CDR3 is 13 amino acids. Germline CDR1 and CDR2: SEHNR and FQNEAQ (reference sequence). V lost 10 bases and J lost 4, with 13 bases in between. CDR3: CAIFTPDNEKLFF. For the CDR3, the DNA is TGTGCCATCTTCACCCCGGATAATGAAAAACTGTTTTTT.

J is TRBJ2-5 and V is TRBV2; 7 bases are a match to TRBD1. Germline V gives CDR1 SNHLY, CDR2 FYNNEI. CDR3 length: 14 amino acids. After removal of 2 bases from V and 5 bases from J, the junction contained 5 bases not matched to a gene. Here the CDR3 reads CASSEHRGGETQYF. CDR3 nucleotide sequence: TGTGCCAGCAGTGAACACAGGGGTGGGGAGACCCAGTACTTC.